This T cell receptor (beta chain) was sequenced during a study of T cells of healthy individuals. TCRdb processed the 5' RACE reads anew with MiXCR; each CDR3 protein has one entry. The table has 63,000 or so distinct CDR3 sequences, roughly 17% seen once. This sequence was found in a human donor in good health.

CDR3 in DNA: TGCGCCAGCAGCGCTGACAGGGGGCGAAGGGACGAGCAGTTCTTC. Protein sequence: CASSADRGRRDEQFF. The genes are TRBV5-1 and TRBJ2-1; 10 positions match TRBD1. The CDR3 sequence is 15 residues long. Looked up from germline, CDR1 is SGHRS and CDR2 is YFSETQ. V was clipped by 4 bases and J by 10 bases; unmatched bases: 11.